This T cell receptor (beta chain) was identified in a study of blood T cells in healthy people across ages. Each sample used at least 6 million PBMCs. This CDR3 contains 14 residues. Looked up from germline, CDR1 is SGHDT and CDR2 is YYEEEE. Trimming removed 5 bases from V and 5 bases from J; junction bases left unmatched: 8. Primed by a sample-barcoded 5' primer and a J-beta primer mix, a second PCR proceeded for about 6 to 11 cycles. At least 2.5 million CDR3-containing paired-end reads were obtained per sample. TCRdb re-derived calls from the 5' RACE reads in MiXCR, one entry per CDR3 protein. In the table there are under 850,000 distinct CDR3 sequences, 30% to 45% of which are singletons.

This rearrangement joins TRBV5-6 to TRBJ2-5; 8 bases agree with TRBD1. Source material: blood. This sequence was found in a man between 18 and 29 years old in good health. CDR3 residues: CASRGQGVGETQYF. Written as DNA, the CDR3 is TGTGCCAGCAGAGGACAGGGTGTGGGGGAGACCCAGTACTTC.